This paragraph covers one T cell receptor beta chain sequence. No cognate antigen has been identified for it. No base-level quality is on record; no much larger clone is a single base apart. The trial excluded patients who had a history of autoimmune disease or were on systemic immunosuppression. Peripheral blood for TCR sequencing was drawn from every dose cohort at baseline, at cycle 4 day 1 and at cycle 7 day 1. The samples were taken from a phase I, first-in-human, multicenter, open-label dose-escalation trial of ivuxolimab. Adults with locally advanced or metastatic melanoma, renal cell, hepatocellular, or head and neck squamous cell carcinoma were enrolled in the trial. Before TCR sequencing, CD4+ T cells and CD8+ T cells were sorted from peripheral blood as separate populations. To sequence the TCRbeta CDR3 region, genomic DNA was isolated from the sorted cells. TCRbeta CDR3 regions were sequenced using the immunoSEQ Assay. TCRdb took this table from immuneACCESS and kept in-frame rearrangements with V and J called. Such tables lack part of the clones; where checked against another copy, unresolved V genes explain under half of the gap, and the rest is unexplained. The sample table shows about 79,000 clones, and 92% are seen once. The ten largest account for 0.53% of the sample.

This sample was taken from a study of OX40 agonist ivuxolimab in advanced cancers. Study-level background: Ivuxolimab was an agonistic, fully human IgG2 monoclonal antibody directed against OX40 (CD134), a costimulatory receptor. Intravenous ivuxolimab was administered to patients every 2 weeks at six dose levels: 0.01, 0.1, 0.3, 1.5, 3 and 10 mg/kg. Peripheral TCRbeta sequencing was intended to test whether TCR sequence diversity was altered and clonal T-cell expansion was caused by ivuxolimab. Of the approximately 54 dose-escalation patients, hepatocellular carcinoma was present in approximately 20, melanoma in roughly 15, renal cell carcinoma in 9 and head and neck cancer in 9. Three dose-escalation patients achieved partial responses, one with hepatocellular carcinoma and two with cutaneous melanoma. The paper reports the monotherapy dose-escalation portion (N ≈ 50 patients) of the phase I ivuxolimab trial. Patients were allowed to have had prior anti-PD-1, anti-PD-L1 or anti-CTLA-4 therapy, and 40% of the dose-escalation patients had been treated with checkpoint inhibitors. The dose-escalation cohort was approximately 83% male with a mean age of about 60 years, ranging from about 20 to 85. General findings and caveats noted by the study authors: On average, CD8+ T cells showed more expanded clones than CD4+ T cells after ivuxolimab. Partial responders in the 0.1-3.0 mg/kg groups had among the lowest normalized peripheral clonal expansion, especially among CD8+ T cells. The antigen specificity of the peripheral T cells that underwent clonal expansion was not determined. Low levels of normalized T-cell clonal expansion were also seen in some patients who did not respond. At doses of 0.1 to 3.0 mg/kg, clonal expansion of both CD4+ and CD8+ T cells in blood was seen between baseline and week 6.

The CDR3 runs 16 amino acids, cysteine and phenylalanine included. Only the CDR3 DNA is retained, 48 bases long and in frame from the first base. From a lookup of the germline V gene, CDR1 and CDR2 are SGHTA and FQGNSA. From V the trimming removes 5 bases and from J it removes 0 bases, while the gene matches leave 6 bases of the junction unaccounted for. Here the sequenced sample was CD4+ or CD8+ T cells sorted from blood, taken in a trial of the OX40 agonist ivuxolimab. The TCR comes from an adult with an advanced solid tumor such as melanoma, head and neck, liver or kidney cancer. The chain is made from TRBV7-2 and TRBJ2-3; TRBD2 fits 9 bases in the junction. The DNA sequence is given as TGTGCCAGCAGCGTTGGAACTAGCGGGAGCACAGATACGCAGTATTTT. Translated, it reads CASSVGTSGSTDTQYF.